Following are 26 T cell receptor beta chains from one sample sequenced in a study of OX40 agonist ivuxolimab in advanced cancers. TCRdb keeps only in-frame clones here, not all; method: immunoSEQ multiplex PCR. The repertoire holds under 50,000 clones, with approximately 90% as singletons. The source was CD4+ or CD8+ T cells sorted from blood, collected in a trial of the OX40 agonist ivuxolimab. Source of these receptors: an adult with an advanced solid tumor such as melanoma, head and neck, liver or kidney cancer.

As for this clone: The same CDR3 arises from other DNA sequences in this sample as well. The CDR3, as DNA: TGTGCCAGCAGCTTCGGAGGGAACACTGAAGCTTTCTTT. Amino acid sequence: CASSFGGNTEAFF. The chain links TRBV27 to TRBJ1-1; D not resolved. V lost 6 bases and J 1 base, leaving 9 bases between the germline ends. Germline V gene data show CDR1 as MNHEY and CDR2 as SMNVEV (reference sequence). This CDR3 region has 13 residues.

This sequence joins TRBV6-5 and TRBJ1-2; TRBD1 matches 9 bases. CDR1 is MNHEY and CDR2 is SVGAGI in the germline V gene. V was clipped by 5 bases and J by 6 bases; unmatched bases: 4. The CDR3 has 13 residues. CDR3 DNA: TGTGCCAGCAGTAAGGGACAGGGTAATGGCTACACCTTC. Its translation is CASSKGQGNGYTF.

The genes are TRBV28 and TRBJ1-1, with D maybe TRBD1 (5 bases). Germline lookup yields CDR1 MDHEN and CDR2 SYDVKM. The CDR3 length is 16 residues. V lost 6 bases and J 5 bases, leaving 22 bases between the germline ends. CDR3 nucleotides: TGTGCCAGCAGGGAAGGGACCTCAACCCCCGATACTGAAGCTTTCTTT. It translates to CASREGTSTPDTEAFF.

The chain recombines TRBV29-1 with TRBJ2-7; 8 bases map to TRBD1. The germline gives CDR1 SQVTM, CDR2 ANQGSEA. The CDR3 contains 12 residues. The trim removed 6 bases at V and 3 bases at J, leaving 4 bases unmatched. The CDR3 loop is CSVPGTGYEQYF. For the CDR3, the DNA is TGCAGCGTGCCCGGGACAGGCTACGAGCAGTACTTC.

This chain links TRBV6-5 with TRBJ2-7, with D possibly matching TRBD1 (6 bases). Trimming took off 5 bases at V and 3 bases at J, with 14 bases between the two ends. The CDR3 has 14 residues. From germline, CDR1 is MNHEY and CDR2 SVGAGI. DNA of the CDR3: TGTGCCAGCAGTCTTCGACAGGATTTCTACGAGCAGTACTTC. Amino acid sequence: CASSLRQDFYEQYF.

This chain connects TRBV4-1 to TRBJ2-7; D not certain. This CDR3 has 15 residues. Trimming removed 0 bases from V and 2 bases from J, with 11 bases in between. Germline CDR1 is MGHRA and CDR2 is YSYEKL. CDR3 nucleotide sequence: TGCGCCAGCAGCCAAGAGTACCCGCGCACCTACGAGCAGTACTTC. It specifies CASSQEYPRTYEQYF.

The rearrangement links TRBV28 to TRBJ2-1; tentatively, D is TRBD1 or TRBD2 (5 bases each). There are 15 residues in the CDR3. Trimming took off 5 bases at V and 2 bases at J, with 13 bases between the two ends. Germline V lookup: CDR1 MDHEN, CDR2 SYDVKM. CDR3 DNA sequence: TGTGCCAGCAGTCCGGGGACGGCACCCTACAATGAGCAGTTCTTC. Its translation is CASSPGTAPYNEQFF.

J is TRBJ2-1 and V is TRBV9; D ambiguous. The CDR3 runs 13 residues. With 0 bases removed from V and 9 bases from J, the gap between germline ends came to 10 bases. Per germline, CDR1 SGDLS and CDR2 YYNGEE. This CDR3 reads CASSVAGVPEQFF. In nucleotides, the CDR3 is TGTGCCAGCAGCGTAGCAGGAGTCCCTGAGCAGTTCTTC.

The J gene is TRBJ1-1, the V gene TRBV27; 7 bases agree with TRBD1. Germline V lookup: CDR1 MNHEY, CDR2 SMNVEV (reference sequence). Unmatched junction bases numbered 7, after V lost 4 bases and J lost 5 bases. This CDR3 has 14 amino acids. In DNA, the CDR3 is TGTGCCAGCAGTTATGGGACAGCGAGGACTGAAGCTTTCTTT. The encoded protein is CASSYGTARTEAFF.

The rearrangement links TRBV4-1 to TRBJ1-2; D might be TRBD1 (6 bases). The CDR3 totals 15 residues. The V end lost 2 bases, the J end lost 0 bases, and 10 bases lay between the germline ends. Germline V gene sequence: CDR1 MGHRA, CDR2 YSYEKL. CDR3 sequence reads: CASSQLQGANYGYTF. CDR3 nucleotide sequence: TGCGCCAGCAGCCAACTACAGGGAGCTAACTATGGCTACACCTTC.

The V gene is TRBV11-2, the J gene TRBJ1-1; 8 nucleotides agree with TRBD1. This CDR3 is 15 amino acids long. J gave up 0 bases and V 4 bases, and 4 bases lay outside the gene matches. Germline V CDR1 and CDR2: SGHAT, FQNNGV. The CDR3 nucleotides are TGTGCCAGCAGCTCCCGACAGGGGATGAACACTGAAGCTTTCTTT. Translation gives CASSSRQGMNTEAFF.

The V call is TRBV19, the J call TRBJ2-7; D call uncertain. This CDR3 spans 13 amino acids. CDR1 is LNHDA, CDR2 SQIVND, per germline (reference sequence). V gave up 4 bases and J gave up 0 bases, with 7 bases separating them. CDR3 DNA: TGTGCCAGTAGTACGCAGGACTCCTACGAGCAGTACTTC. Its protein is CASSTQDSYEQYF.

This chain uses TRBV14 with TRBJ2-7; the D is unclear. Germline V lookup: CDR1 SGHDN, CDR2 FVKESK. CDR3 size: 13 residues. V dropped 0 bases and J dropped 5 bases, with 8 bases sitting between them. The DNA of the CDR3 is TGTGCCAGCAGCCAAGATCCATCGGACGAGCAGTACTTC. Translation: CASSQDPSDEQYF.

Written as DNA, the CDR3 is TGTGCCAGCAGCCTAGGAGGACAGGGGGACCGGGCCCAGTACTTC. It specifies CASSLGGQGDRAQYF. This chain connects TRBV7-8 to TRBJ2-5, with TRBD1 identical over 10 bases. The CDR3 sequence is 15 residues long. V dropped 5 bases and J dropped 9; count of bases not matched to a gene: 12. Germline CDR1 and CDR2: SGHVS and FQNEAQ. Looking up the rest from reference TRBV7-8 and TRBJ2-5 gives the full variable domain: GAGVSQSPRYKVAKRGQDVALRCDPISGHVSLFWYQQALGQGPEFLTYFQNEAQLDKSGLPSDRFFAERPEGSVSTLKIQRTQQEDSAVYLCASSLGGQGDRAQYFGPGTRLLVL.

This chain links TRBV7-9 with TRBJ2-1; D is unresolved. The length of the CDR3 is 12 residues. The germline V and J ends were trimmed by 6 bases and 5 bases, with 8 bases remaining between them. CDR1 is SEHNR and CDR2 is FQNEAQ in the germline V gene (reference sequence). In DNA, the CDR3 is TGTGCCAGCAGTTCTACGGACAATGAGCAGTTCTTC. This gives the protein CASSSTDNEQFF.

This clone was seen a few times. This chain joins TRBV5-6 and TRBJ1-4; 8 bases align to TRBD1. The CDR3 is 16 residues long. CDR1 and CDR2 from the germline V gene are SGHDT and YYEEEE. V dropped 6 bases and J dropped 5; count of bases not matched to a gene: 12. CDR3 in DNA: TGTGCCAGCACGACCGGGACAGGCGGAGGGAATGAAAAACTGTTTTTT. The encoded protein is CASTTGTGGGNEKLFF.

In its sample, this clone was seen once. The chain combines TRBV11-2 with TRBJ1-2; TRBD1 is a possible D gene (5 bases). Germline V lookup: CDR1 SGHAT, CDR2 FQNNGV. The ends were cut back, 3 bases at V and 2 bases at J, with 7 bases in the middle. There are 13 residues in the CDR3. DNA for the CDR3: TGTGCCAGCAGCTTGGGACGCAACTATGGCTACACCTTC. This sequence encodes CASSLGRNYGYTF.

V gene TRBV7-9 combines with J gene TRBJ2-7; D perhaps matches TRBD2 (6 bases). CDR1 and CDR2 from the germline V gene are SEHNR and FQNEAQ (reference sequence). This CDR3 spans 12 amino acids. Deletions cut 5 bases from V and 7 bases from J, with 12 bases between. The CDR3 nucleotides read TGTGCCAGCAGCCCAATTGCGGGGGAGCAGTACTTC. It specifies CASSPIAGEQYF.

The chain employs TRBV27 and TRBJ1-5, with 9 bases fitting TRBD1. This CDR3 has 18 amino acids. The V and J ends lost 5 bases and 4 bases, in that order; junction bases with no gene match: 15. Per the germline V gene, CDR1 is MNHEY and CDR2 is SMNVEV (reference sequence). CDR3 DNA: TGTGCCAGCAGTACCCGGGACAGGGCTCTCCGGGGTAATCAGCCCCAGCATTTT. Translating gives CASSTRDRALRGNQPQHF.

The chain has TRBV14 and TRBJ2-3; the D gene is possibly TRBD2 (6 bases). The germline gives CDR1 SGHDN, CDR2 FVKESK. Trimming removed 4 bases from V and 3 bases from J, with 14 bases in between. This CDR3 is built from 15 residues. The CDR3 region is CASSLGTGTTDTQYF. CDR3 sequence (DNA): TGTGCCAGCAGCCTAGGGACCGGGACTACAGATACGCAGTATTTT.

V gene TRBV9 combines with J gene TRBJ2-1; 8 bases are a match to TRBD2. The CDR3 covers 14 residues. The junction had 4 bases not matched to a gene; V was cut back by 0 bases and J by 8 bases. CDR1 SGDLS and CDR2 YYNGEE come from the germline V gene. The CDR3 region has the DNA TGTGCCAGCAGCGTAGATGGGCGGGGGGATGAGCAGTTCTTC. This codes for CASSVDGRGDEQFF.

The chain recombines TRBV9 with TRBJ2-1; TRBD2 is a possible D gene (6 bases). The CDR3 has 15 amino acids. Germline CDR1 reads SGDLS; CDR2 reads YYNGEE. Trimming took 4 bases from V and 4 from J, leaving 15 bases between them. CDR3 sequence: CASSNRERAYNEQFF. The CDR3 DNA is TGTGCCAGCAGCAACCGGGAGAGGGCGTACAATGAGCAGTTCTTC.

This clone was detected a few times. This chain links TRBV4-2 with TRBJ2-7; 9 bases align to TRBD2. Germline V gene lookup returns CDR1 LGHNA and CDR2 YNFKEQ. The CDR3 extends over 16 amino acids. Germline trimming cut 4 bases from V and 0 bases from J; bases unmatched to any gene: 7. CDR3 bases: TGTGCCAGCAGCCCCTTCGGCGGGGGGGCCTCCTACGAGCAGTACTTC. Amino acids: CASSPFGGGASYEQYF.

The CDR3 bases are TGCGCCAGCAGTCACCTTTTGTACGAGCAGTACTTC. It yields the protein CASSHLLYEQYF. The V call is TRBV4-1, the J call TRBJ2-7; D gene ambiguous. Germline V gene lookup returns CDR1 MGHRA and CDR2 YSYEKL. This CDR3 region has 12 residues. Trimming left V 6 bases short and J 4 bases short, with 10 bases between.

V and J are TRBV13 and TRBJ2-5, with D unclear. The germline V and J ends were trimmed by 4 bases and 5 bases, with 8 bases remaining between them. From germline, CDR1 is PRHDT and CDR2 FYEKMQ (reference sequence). The CDR3 is 12 amino acids. Here the CDR3 DNA reads TGTGCCAGCAGCTATCAAGTGGAGACCCAGTACTTC. Amino acid sequence: CASSYQVETQYF.

This rearrangement joins TRBV5-4 to TRBJ1-5, with 9 bases lining up with TRBD1. This CDR3 has 18 amino acids. V dropped 0 bases and J dropped 5; count of bases not matched to a gene: 12. CDR1 is SGHNT, CDR2 YYREEE, per germline (reference sequence). The CDR3 DNA reads TGTGCCAGCAGCTTGGTACAGGGGGCAGAGTTGGTCGATCAGCCCCAGCATTTT. Amino acid sequence: CASSLVQGAELVDQPQHF.